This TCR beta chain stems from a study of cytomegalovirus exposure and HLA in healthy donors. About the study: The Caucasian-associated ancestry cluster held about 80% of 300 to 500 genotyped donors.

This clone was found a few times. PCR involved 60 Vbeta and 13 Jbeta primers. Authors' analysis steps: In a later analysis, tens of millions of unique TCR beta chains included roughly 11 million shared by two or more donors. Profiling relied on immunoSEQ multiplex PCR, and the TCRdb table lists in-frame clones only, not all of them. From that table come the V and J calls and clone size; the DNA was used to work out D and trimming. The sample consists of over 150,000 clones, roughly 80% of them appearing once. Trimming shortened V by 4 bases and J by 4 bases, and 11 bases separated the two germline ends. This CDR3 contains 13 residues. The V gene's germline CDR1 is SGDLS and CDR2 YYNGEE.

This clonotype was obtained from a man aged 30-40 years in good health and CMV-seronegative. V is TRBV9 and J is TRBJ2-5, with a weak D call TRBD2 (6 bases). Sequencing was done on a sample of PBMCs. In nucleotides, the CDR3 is TGTGCCAGCAGCCGACTAGAGGTAGAGACCCAGTACTTC. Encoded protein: CASSRLEVETQYF. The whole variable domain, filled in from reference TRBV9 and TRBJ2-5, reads DSGVTQTPKHLITATGQRVTLRCSPRSGDLSVYWYQQSLDQGLQFLIQYYNGEERAKGNILERFSAQQFPDLHSELNLSSLELGDSALYFCASSRLEVETQYFGPGTRLLVL.